The 8 T cell receptor beta chains below come from one sample, sequenced in a study of blood T cells in healthy people across ages. Sample-barcoded 5' priming and a J-beta primer mix drove a second PCR of about 6 to 12 cycles. TCRdb reprocessed the 5' RACE reads with MiXCR, giving one entry per CDR3 protein. The repertoire holds around 1.7 million distinct CDR3 sequences, about 28% seen once, with approximately 7.7% in the top ten. Sequencing was done on a sample of blood. The receptors derive from a young woman in good health.

In its sample, this clonotype was seen a few times. V is TRBV6-5 and J is TRBJ1-5; TRBD1 might be the D (5 bases). The CDR3 is 13 residues long. V was clipped by 0 bases and J by 10 bases, with 10 bases between them. Germline V lookup: CDR1 MNHEY, CDR2 SVGAGI. CDR3 loop: CASSYSGDHPQHF. The CDR3 nucleotides read TGTGCCAGCAGTTACTCAGGGGACCACCCCCAGCATTTT.

CDR3 region: CATWKGANVLTF. Here the CDR3 DNA reads TGTGCGACATGGAAGGGGGCCAACGTCCTGACTTTC. This chain joins TRBV30 and TRBJ2-6; D remains ambiguous. This CDR3 region has 12 residues. Looked up from germline, CDR1 is GTSNPN and CDR2 is SVGIG (reference sequence). Drawing the rest from reference TRBV30 and TRBJ2-6, the complete variable domain is SQTIHQWPATLVQPVGSPLSLECTVEGTSNPNLYWYRQAAGRGLQLLFYSVGIGQISSEVPQNLSASRPQDRQFILSSKKLLLSDSGFYLCATWKGANVLTFGAGSRLTVL.

This clonotype was seen only a few times. The rearrangement links TRBV27 to TRBJ1-2, with D possibly matching TRBD1 (6 bases). Trimming took 5 bases from V and 4 from J, leaving 14 bases between them. The CDR3 totals 14 residues. Germline-derived CDR1 and CDR2 are MNHEY and SMNVEV (reference sequence). CDR3 sequence reads: CASSKDSIRYGYTF. CDR3 in DNA: TGTGCCAGCAGTAAGGACAGCATACGCTATGGCTACACCTTC.

This clonotype was detected a few times. The chain has TRBV10-1 and TRBJ2-1; 14 bases fit TRBD2. The J segment lost 5 bases and the V segment lost 3 bases, leaving 6 bases of the junction unmatched. From germline, CDR1 is WNHNN and CDR2 SYGVQD (reference sequence). The CDR3 has 17 residues. CDR3 residues: CASSEAGLAGANNEQFF. The CDR3 DNA follows: TGCGCCAGCAGTGAAGCGGGACTAGCGGGGGCAAACAATGAGCAGTTCTTC.

This clonotype appeared many times. The V gene is TRBV5-5, the J gene TRBJ2-5, with D unresolved. The germline gives CDR1 SGHKS, CDR2 YYEKEE (reference sequence). V lost 3 bases and J 6 bases, leaving 18 bases between the germline ends. There are 15 residues in the CDR3. For the CDR3, the DNA is TGTGCCAGCAGCTGGACCGCATGGCCCCCCCAGACCCAGTACTTC. Its translation is CASSWTAWPPQTQYF. The whole variable domain, remainder taken from reference TRBV5-5 and TRBJ2-5, is DAGVTQSPTHLIKTRGQQVTLRCSPISGHKSVSWYQQVLGQGPQFIFQYYEKEERGRGNFPDRFSARQFPNYSSELNVNALLLGDSALYLCASSWTAWPPQTQYFGPGTRLLVL.

There are a few counts of this clonotype. The rearrangement links TRBV30 to TRBJ2-4; D unclear. The length of the CDR3 is 12 residues. CDR1 is GTSNPN and CDR2 is SVGIG in the germline V gene (reference sequence). The V end lost 1 base, the J end lost 1 base, and 2 bases lay between the germline ends. For the CDR3, the DNA is TGTGCCTGGAGTGGTGCCAAAAACATTCAGTACTTC. Translation gives CAWSGAKNIQYF.

This clonotype was seen at least ten times. The chain has TRBV20-1 and TRBJ2-7; D may be TRBD2 (5 bases). The CDR3 is 10 residues long. V was trimmed by 4 bases and J by 6 bases, leaving 7 bases between them. Germline values: CDR1 DFQATT, CDR2 SNEGSKA (reference sequence). As DNA, the CDR3 is TGCAGTGCTATGGGAGCCGAGCAGTACTTC. This gives the protein CSAMGAEQYF.

This clonotype turned up a few times. In DNA form, the CDR3 reads TGTGCCAGCAGCCCCCCCAGGCTGGATGGATCAGATACGCAGTATTTT. Its protein product is CASSPPRLDGSDTQYF. The chain recombines TRBV12-3 or TRBV12-4 with TRBJ2-3; D gene unclear. The CDR3 contains 16 residues. The V and J ends lost 6 bases and 4 bases respectively, with 20 bases between them.